This TCR beta chain was observed in a study of T cell changes during pregnancy in multiple sclerosis. Assay: immunoSEQ multiplex PCR; the TCRdb copy retains only in-frame clones and omits some. The sample consists of approximately 52,000 clones, 85% to 95% of them appearing once. Looked up from germline, CDR1 is MNHEY and CDR2 is SMNVEV (reference sequence). This CDR3 has 15 amino acids. Trimming took 0 bases from V and 1 from J, leaving 9 bases between them. This chain uses TRBV27 with TRBJ1-1, with D unclear. The source of this sequence is a female donor with multiple sclerosis, enrolled in a pregnancy study. The sample here was CD4+ T cells from peripheral blood mononuclear cells, taken in the third trimester of pregnancy. CDR3 sequence: CASSLSSRSNTEAFF. The CDR3, as DNA: TGTGCCAGCAGTTTATCGTCCAGATCGAACACTGAAGCTTTCTTT.